This section outlines one TCR beta chain sequence together with its context. What it binds is unknown. Additional DNA sequences in this sample encode the identical CDR3. The record originates from a study of beta chain features in type 1 diabetes. At the level of the study: When patients were set against healthy donors, age, gender and cell yields were similar. Points from the study as a whole: Moderately but significantly shorter TCRB CDR3s were found in Type 1 diabetes patients in all four CD4+ subsets.

The J segment lost 4 bases and the V segment lost 0 bases, leaving 5 bases of the junction unmatched. Per germline, CDR1 SGHRS and CDR2 YFSETQ. The CDR3 consists of 16 residues. Sequencing targeted expressed TCRB transcripts, as all isolated RNA had been reverse transcribed. Assay: immunoSEQ multiplex PCR; the TCRdb copy retains only in-frame clones and omits some. The sample has a few hundred thousand clones; 8% to 10% are singletons. The clonotype was recovered from a man aged 25 to 40 with type 1 diabetes. Sequenced sample: central memory CD4+ T cells from blood. This rearrangement joins TRBV5-1 to TRBJ1-5; TRBD1 aligns across 9 bases. As DNA, the CDR3 is TGCGCCAGCAGCTTGGGGGGACAGGGAGGGAATCAGCCCCAGCATTTT. Translated: CASSLGGQGGNQPQHF.